The clone carrying this T cell receptor beta chain was seen a handful of times. Antigen unknown. These data originate in a study of PD-1 blockade in mismatch repair-deficient tumors. Study summary: Patients had approximately 12 mismatch repair-deficient cancer types, all previously treated and progressing.

Time point reported: approximately 11-day in vitro stimulation with candidate neoantigen peptide 2. The TCR-sequenced patients were a few responders to pembrolizumab. About seven ELISpot-reactive neoantigen peptides each drove a roughly eleven-day in vitro stimulation. Assay used: immunoSEQ multiplex PCR; TCRdb lists only in-frame clones, some missing. The sample has some 10,000 clones, around 86% seen once. The CDR3 totals 16 residues. Trimming at V came to 1 base and at J to 7 bases, leaving 12 bases not matched to a gene. Germline values: CDR1 SGHAT, CDR2 FQNNGV. The sequencing used cells cultured in vitro, collected from a patient treated with pembrolizumab. The chain has TRBV11-2 and TRBJ2-7; TRBD1 agrees at 8 bases. The receptor's source is an adult with mismatch repair-deficient cancer. For the CDR3, the DNA is TGTGCCAGCAGCTTAGGACAGGGGACGCCCTGGCGAGAGCAGTACTTC. It specifies CASSLGQGTPWREQYF.